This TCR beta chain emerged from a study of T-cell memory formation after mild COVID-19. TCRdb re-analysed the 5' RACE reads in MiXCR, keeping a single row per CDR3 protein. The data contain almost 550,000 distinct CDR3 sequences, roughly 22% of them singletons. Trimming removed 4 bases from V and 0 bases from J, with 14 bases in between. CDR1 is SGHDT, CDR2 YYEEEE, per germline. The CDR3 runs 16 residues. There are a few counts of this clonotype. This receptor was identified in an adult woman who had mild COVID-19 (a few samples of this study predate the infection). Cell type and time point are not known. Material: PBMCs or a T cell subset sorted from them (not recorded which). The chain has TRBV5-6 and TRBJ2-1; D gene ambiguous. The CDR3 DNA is TGTGCCAGCAGCCGATGGACGGCTAGCTCCTACAATGAGCAGTTCTTC. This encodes CASSRWTASSYNEQFF.